Below, 10 T cell receptor beta chains from the same sample are listed, as sequenced in a study of CD8 T cells in ankylosing spondylitis. Each CDR3 protein gets one entry after TCRdb re-called the 5' RACE reads with MiXCR. The sample lists 200,000 to 300,000 distinct CDR3 sequences, 32% seen once, with around 4.4% in the top ten. Material for sequencing was blood, either unsorted or a sorted T cell fraction (not recorded which). The receptors stem from a male donor with ankylosing spondylitis or in good health (not recorded which).

The rearrangement joins TRBV5-1 to TRBJ2-7, with 7 nucleotides matching TRBD1. Germline-derived CDR1 and CDR2 are SGHRS and YFSETQ. The CDR3 spans 15 residues. The V segment lost 4 bases and the J segment 3 bases; nucleotides outside the gene matches: 10. The CDR3 coding sequence is TGCGCCAGCAGCAACGGGACAGCTTCCTTCTACGAGCAGTACTTC. This translates into CASSNGTASFYEQYF. The variable domain in full, completed from reference TRBV5-1 and TRBJ2-7, reads KAGVTQTPRYLIKTRGQQVTLSCSPISGHRSVSWYQQTPGQGLQFLFEYFSETQRNKGNFPGRFSGRQFSNSRSEMNVSTLELGDSALYLCASSNGTASFYEQYFGPGTRLTVT.

This chain uses TRBV5-1 with TRBJ2-7; 8 bases are shared with TRBD2. The length of the CDR3 is 15 residues. Germline V gene sequence: CDR1 SGHRS, CDR2 YFSETQ. The J segment lost 0 bases and the V segment lost 1 base, leaving 3 bases of the junction unmatched. This CDR3 reads CASSLRAGDSYEQYF. The CDR3 DNA is TGCGCCAGCAGCTTGAGAGCGGGGGACTCCTACGAGCAGTACTTC.

The chain employs TRBV5-6 and TRBJ2-7, with D possibly TRBD2 on 6 matching bases. In germline, CDR1 is SGHDT, CDR2 YYEEEE. The CDR3 loop spans 15 amino acids. V shed 4 bases and J shed 0 bases, with 14 bases lying between them. CDR3 residues: CASSAAGTPSYEQYF. The CDR3 region has the DNA TGTGCCAGCAGCGCTGCAGGGACTCCCTCCTACGAGCAGTACTTC. Using reference TRBV5-6 and TRBJ2-7 for the parts outside the CDR3, the full variable domain is DAGVTQSPTHLIKTRGQQVTLRCSPKSGHDTVSWYQQALGQGPQFIFQYYEEEERQRGNFPDRFSGHQFPNYSSELNVNALLLGDSALYLCASSAAGTPSYEQYFGPGTRLTVT.

The sample holds a few counts of this clonotype. DNA for the CDR3: TGCAGCGTTCTTAAAGTCTACTTCGGCTTGGAGACCCAGTACTTC. This gives the protein CSVLKVYFGLETQYF. J is TRBJ2-5 and V is TRBV29-1; D gene ambiguous. V lost 5 bases to trimming and J lost 5 bases, with 21 bases between them. Germline-derived CDR1 and CDR2 are SQVTM and ANQGSEA. The CDR3 is 15 amino acids.

This clonotype was seen once. The chain is built from TRBV11-2 and TRBJ1-3; unclear D gene. This CDR3 contains 14 residues. Per the germline V gene, CDR1 is SGHAT and CDR2 is FQNNGV. Trimming stripped 6 bases from V and 2 bases from J, with 11 bases between. CDR3 region: CASSRTRAGNTIYF. The CDR3 DNA reads as TGTGCCAGCAGTCGGACGAGGGCTGGAAACACCATATATTTT.

The chain combines TRBV10-2 with TRBJ2-7; perhaps TRBD2 as D (5 bases). Germline V gene sequence: CDR1 WSHSY, CDR2 SAAADI. There are 15 residues in the CDR3. With 2 bases removed from V and 0 bases from J, the gap between germline ends came to 11 bases. The CDR3 here is CASSERGLHSYEQYF. CDR3 DNA sequence: TGCGCCAGCAGTGAGAGAGGGCTCCACTCCTACGAGCAGTACTTC.

The rearrangement links TRBV20-1 to TRBJ2-3, with 9 bases aligning to TRBD2. The germline gives CDR1 DFQATT, CDR2 SNEGSKA (reference sequence). The V gene end was trimmed by 5 bases and the J gene end by 5 bases; junction bases not matched to a gene: 5. The CDR3 runs 13 residues. This CDR3 is CSAVAGAVDTQYF. The CDR3 DNA reads TGCAGTGCTGTAGCGGGGGCGGTAGATACGCAGTATTTT.

This clonotype has just a few counts. V usage is TRBV6-5 and J usage is TRBJ1-3; D is unclear. Trimming cost V 2 bases and J 2 bases, with 7 bases left between them. Germline V lookup: CDR1 MNHEY, CDR2 SVGAGI. The CDR3 has 14 residues. The CDR3 loop is CASSYRVTGNTIYF. The CDR3 nucleotides read TGTGCCAGCAGTTACCGGGTAACTGGAAACACCATATATTTT.

This clonotype was counted only a few times. J is TRBJ1-5 and V is TRBV27; tentatively, D is TRBD1 (6 bases). V lost 3 bases to trimming and J lost 0 bases, with 24 bases between them. The CDR3 runs to 20 residues. Germline V gives CDR1 MNHEY, CDR2 SMNVEV (reference sequence). CDR3 residues: CASSFSRGRKDRYSNQPQHF. CDR3 nucleotide sequence: TGTGCCAGCAGTTTCTCCCGGGGACGCAAAGACAGGTATAGCAATCAGCCCCAGCATTTT.

This clonotype was detected a few times. The chain links TRBV7-9 to TRBJ1-2; D is unclear. Per germline, CDR1 SEHNR and CDR2 FQNEAQ (reference sequence). The CDR3 spans 13 residues. The V and J ends lost 1 base and 5 bases respectively, with 8 bases between them. The CDR3 here is CASSLGLQYGYTF. CDR3 nucleotide sequence: TGTGCCAGCAGCTTAGGGTTGCAGTATGGCTACACCTTC.